The source of this T cell receptor (beta chain) is a study of technical replicates of blood from several donors. Sequencing was performed with immunoSEQ multiplex PCR; in TCRdb, only in-frame clones are kept and a portion is missing. The repertoire holds approximately 73,000 clones, with about nine tenths as singletons. V was cut by 6 bases and J by 1 base, with 12 bases left in between. Germline CDR1 reads MNHNY; CDR2 reads SVGAGI (reference sequence). The CDR3 length is 14 residues. This clonotype originated in a human donor in good health. V and J are TRBV6-6 and TRBJ1-1; D remains ambiguous. Sequenced: T cells isolated from PBMCs. The CDR3 nucleotides are TGTGCCAGCAGACCCCATCGGGAGAACACTGAAGCTTTCTTT. Its translation is CASRPHRENTEAFF.